This T cell receptor (beta chain) was recorded in a study of blood T cell repertoires in COVID-19. Study-wide context: Collection of acute and convalescent COVID-19 samples took place in the United States, Italy and Spain. Sources were T cells, B-cell-depleted T cells, or PBMCs; the material itself was cDNA or gDNA.

Here immunoSEQ multiplex PCR was the method, and the copy in TCRdb shows in-frame clones only, minus some. The sample records 150,000 to 200,000 clones, under 85% being singletons. The ends were cut back, 4 bases at V and 3 bases at J, with 10 bases in the middle. CDR3 size: 13 residues. Per germline, CDR1 SQVTM and CDR2 ANQGSEA. Material: peripheral blood. This sequence was found in a woman in her seventies with COVID-19, enrolled during active disease. This chain connects TRBV29-1 to TRBJ2-1; D is possibly TRBD1 (5 bases). In DNA, the CDR3 is TGCAGCGTTGGCAGGGATGACTACAATGAGCAGTTCTTC. Translated: CSVGRDDYNEQFF.